The 9 T cell receptor beta chains below come from one sample, sequenced in a study of OX40 agonist ivuxolimab in advanced cancers. This table comes from immunoSEQ multiplex PCR, and its TCRdb copy is limited to in-frame clones, with some not included. The data contain about 25,000 clones, 70% to 90% of them singletons. This material consisted of CD4+ or CD8+ T cells sorted from blood, taken in a trial of the OX40 agonist ivuxolimab. These receptors came from an adult with an advanced solid tumor such as melanoma, head and neck, liver or kidney cancer.

This chain connects TRBV9 to TRBJ2-3, with a weak D call TRBD1 (5 bases). Germline loops: CDR1 SGDLS, CDR2 YYNGEE. This CDR3 has 15 amino acids. The V end lost 0 bases, the J end lost 0 bases, and 8 bases lay between the germline ends. Written as DNA, the CDR3 is TGTGCCAGCAGCGTAGAGGGGTCTAGCACAGATACGCAGTATTTT. Translated: CASSVEGSSTDTQYF.

This rearrangement joins TRBV7-9 to TRBJ1-3, with TRBD1 as a possible D gene (5 bases). Germline V gives CDR1 SEHNR, CDR2 FQNEAQ (reference sequence). The V end lost 1 base, the J end lost 0 bases, and 7 bases lay between the germline ends. There are 15 residues in the CDR3. The CDR3 is CASSLGDSSGNTIYF. Written as DNA, the CDR3 is TGTGCCAGCAGCTTAGGGGACTCCTCTGGAAACACCATATATTTT.

The CDR3 DNA is TGTGCCAGCAGCTTGATTTGGGGAGAAGACTATGGCTACACCTTC. Residues: CASSLIWGEDYGYTF. The rearrangement uses TRBV5-6 and TRBJ1-2; D remains unclear. The germline V gene encodes CDR1 SGHDT and CDR2 YYEEEE. The CDR3 consists of 15 residues. V lost 1 base, J lost 3 bases, and 13 bases lay in between.

This sequence joins TRBV29-1 and TRBJ1-3; D perhaps matches TRBD1 (5 bases). CDR3 size: 17 residues. The germline V and J ends were trimmed by 1 base and 0 bases, with 16 bases remaining between them. Germline loops: CDR1 SQVTM, CDR2 ANQGSEA. CDR3: CSVEGETDYFSGNTIYF. The CDR3 nucleotides are TGCAGCGTTGAAGGGGAGACAGATTACTTCTCTGGAAACACCATATATTTT.

This clone was recorded only once. This chain joins TRBV7-9 and TRBJ2-7; unclear D gene. From germline, CDR1 is SEHNR and CDR2 FQNEAQ (reference sequence). The CDR3 loop spans 11 amino acids. Trimming took 8 bases from V and 2 from J, leaving 7 bases between them. DNA for the CDR3: TGTGCCAGCGTTGGGGCCTACGAGCAGTACTTC. This encodes CASVGAYEQYF.

Note on this clone: Other DNA sequences in this specimen translate into the identical CDR3. V is TRBV9 and J is TRBJ2-7, with D unclear. Trimming removed 4 bases at V and 3 bases at J, with 8 bases between. The germline CDR1 and CDR2 sequences are SGDLS and YYNGEE. The CDR3 runs 12 residues. CDR3 region: CASSPTGYEQYF. CDR3 DNA sequence: TGTGCCAGCAGCCCAACTGGCTACGAGCAGTACTTC.

The V and J genes are TRBV14 and TRBJ2-1, with no clear D. Trimming left V 3 bases short and J 0 bases short, with 6 bases between. Per the germline V gene, CDR1 is SGHDN and CDR2 is FVKESK. This CDR3 region has 14 residues. CDR3 sequence: CASSQSRSYNEQFF. The CDR3 DNA reads TGTGCCAGCAGCCAGTCCCGCTCCTACAATGAGCAGTTCTTC.

In its sample, this clone ranks as medium-sized. The gene calls are TRBV7-9 and TRBJ1-1; D uncertain. The CDR3 is 12 amino acids. Looked up from germline, CDR1 is SEHNR and CDR2 is FQNEAQ (reference sequence). Trimming pared 4 bases from V and 11 bases from J, leaving 14 bases between. This CDR3 reads CASSSLGVDAFF. DNA for the CDR3: TGTGCCAGCAGCTCCCTCGGGGTTGACGCTTTCTTT. The entire variable domain, with the rest obtained from reference TRBV7-9 and TRBJ1-1, is as follows: DTGVSQNPRHKITKRGQNVTFRCDPISEHNRLYWYRQTLGQGPEFLTYFQNEAQLEKSRLLSDRFSAERPKGSFSTLEIQRTEQGDSAMYLCASSSLGVDAFFGQGTRLTVV.

The genes are TRBV4-1 and TRBJ1-5, with 10 positions matching TRBD1. CDR3 length: 15 amino acids. V trimming: 3 bases; J trimming: 1 base; junction bases outside the gene matches: 0. Per germline, CDR1 MGHRA and CDR2 YSYEKL. The CDR3 region is CASSQGQGSNQPQHF. CDR3 nucleotide sequence: TGCGCCAGCAGCCAGGGACAGGGGAGCAATCAGCCCCAGCATTTT.